This TCR beta chain was captured by sequencing in a study of T cell responses to AZD1222 COVID-19 vaccine. At the level of the study: Second-dose groups at about 4 or about 12 weeks were pooled.

Points on this clone: What it binds is not known.

Notes on the study in general: Per reports, nearly half of all spike-specific TCRs target regions that are unmutated in variants.

V shed 6 bases and J 6 bases; nucleotides not matched to a gene: 10. The CDR3 consists of 15 residues. Per the germline V gene, CDR1 is LNHDA and CDR2 is SQIVND (reference sequence). Only in-frame clones appear in the TCRdb table, and some are missing; sequencing was by immunoSEQ multiplex PCR. The sample includes 95,000 to 100,000 clones, about nine tenths of them seen just once. The TCR was taken from an adult in good health. This chain joins TRBV19 and TRBJ2-1, with 8 positions matching TRBD2. The sample was peripheral blood, taken on day 0 of AZD1222 vaccination. This CDR3 reads CASSWTSSSGNEQFF. CDR3 nucleotides: TGTGCCAGTAGCTGGACTAGCTCCTCGGGCAATGAGCAGTTCTTC.